The clone carrying this TCR beta chain occurred many times. This entry comes from a study of T-cell reconstitution after alpha-beta-depleted transplantation in children. Preparing the TCRbeta library involved the use of unique molecular identifiers. TCRdb reprocessed the PCR reads via MiXCR and lists one record per CDR3 protein. This table holds around 360,000 distinct CDR3 sequences, around a tenth found once. Germline lookup yields CDR1 MNHNS and CDR2 SASEGT. V lost 5 bases and J lost 7, with 12 bases in between. The CDR3 contains 14 residues. This chain uses TRBV6-1 with TRBJ1-6, with D perhaps TRBD1 (5 bases). Sequencing used PBMCs from the stem cell graft donor, obtained from the stem cell graft. The origin of this receptor is a human donor who donated a stem cell graft to a child with acute lymphoblastic leukemia. The DNA for the CDR3 is TGTGCCAGCAGTCAACAGGCGTACAATTCACCCCTCCACTTT. Translating it yields CASSQQAYNSPLHF.